The 12 T cell receptor beta chains presented below share a single source sample, sequenced in a study of T cell responses to AZD1222 COVID-19 vaccine. Assay used: immunoSEQ multiplex PCR; TCRdb lists only in-frame clones, some missing. Of some 150,000 clones in the sample, 75% to 95% were seen once. The input for sequencing was peripheral blood, taken on day 0 of AZD1222 vaccination. These receptors were collected from an adult in good health.

In this sample, this clone turned up once. The chain has TRBV9 and TRBJ1-2; a possible D gene is TRBD1 (6 bases). Trimming left V 0 bases short and J 0 bases short, with 6 bases between. The CDR3 contains 14 residues. Germline V gene data show CDR1 as SGDLS and CDR2 as YYNGEE. The CDR3 protein is CASSVAGANYGYTF. CDR3 nucleotides: TGTGCCAGCAGCGTAGCAGGGGCTAACTATGGCTACACCTTC.

The rearrangement uses TRBV6-4 and TRBJ1-5; weak D call: TRBD1 (6 bases). The V and J ends lost 0 bases and 2 bases respectively, with 11 bases between them. The CDR3 covers 16 residues. CDR1 and CDR2 from the germline V gene are MRHNA and SNTAGT. This chain's CDR3 is CASSDSLQGGNQPQHF. CDR3 DNA sequence: TGTGCCAGCAGTGACTCGTTACAGGGTGGCAATCAGCCCCAGCATTTT.

The chain joins TRBV11-3 to TRBJ2-7, with 7 bases lining up with TRBD1. CDR3 length: 15 residues. Germline V gene lookup returns CDR1 SGHNT and CDR2 YENEEA. Germline trimming cut 3 bases from V and 6 bases from J; bases unmatched to any gene: 11. The CDR3 protein is CASSLETGFGSEQYF. The CDR3 nucleotides read TGTGCCAGCAGCTTGGAGACAGGGTTTGGTAGCGAGCAGTACTTC.

CDR3 region: CASSLMGLSANQPQHF. The CDR3 DNA reads as TGTGCCAGCAGCTTGATGGGACTGAGTGCGAATCAGCCCCAGCATTTT. V usage is TRBV7-2 and J usage is TRBJ1-5, with a possible D match to TRBD1 (5 bases). V lost 3 bases and J lost 4, with 16 bases in between. Germline loops: CDR1 SGHTA, CDR2 FQGNSA. CDR3 length equals 16 residues.

The chain joins TRBV19 to TRBJ2-3, with TRBD2 identical over 7 bases. CDR3 size: 14 residues. Germline CDR1 and CDR2: LNHDA and SQIVND (reference sequence). The ends lost 0 bases at V and 3 bases at J; junction bases unmatched: 0. The CDR3 nucleotides read TGTGCCAGTAGTATAGACGGGGGGACAGATACGCAGTATTTT. Amino acid sequence: CASSIDGGTDTQYF.

The chain joins TRBV7-2 to TRBJ2-5; 15 nucleotides align to TRBD2. This CDR3 has 18 amino acids. V gave up 5 bases and J gave up 2 bases; unmatched junction bases: 9. Germline V gives CDR1 SGHTA, CDR2 FQGNSA. The CDR3 region is CASSPRGTSGRPQETQYF. The CDR3 DNA reads as TGTGCCAGCAGCCCAAGGGGGACTAGCGGGAGGCCACAAGAGACCCAGTACTTC.

V usage is TRBV7-4 and J usage is TRBJ2-5; 11 bases match TRBD2. The germline CDR1 and CDR2 sequences are SGHVT and SQSDAQ. With V trimmed by 9 bases and J by 5 bases, 11 bases remained unmatched. This CDR3 is built from 15 residues. CDR3 in amino acids: CARPRGPSGGETQYF. The CDR3 DNA reads TGTGCCAGACCACGCGGACCTAGCGGGGGGGAGACCCAGTACTTC.

This chain uses TRBV7-8 with TRBJ1-5; D is possibly TRBD1 (6 bases). CDR1 is SGHVS, CDR2 FQNEAQ, per germline. This CDR3 spans 17 amino acids. V was shortened by 5 bases and J by 6 bases, with 23 bases between the two germline ends. The CDR3 bases are TGTGCCAGCAGCGCAAAGACTCAACAGGGCAGGGGTCAGCCCCAGCATTTT. As protein: CASSAKTQQGRGQPQHF.

The rearrangement uses TRBV1 and TRBJ2-5; the tabulated D call, TRBD2, remains unverified against the DNA. TRBV1 is reported as a pseudogene. This CDR3 is built from 11 residues. CDR3 DNA: TGCACCAGCAGCCACCCCGGGGCCCAGTACTTC. Protein sequence: CTSSHPGAQYF.

This clone was detected only a few times. DNA of the CDR3: TGTGCCAGCAGCCAAGATATAGTAGACACGAACACCGGGGAGCTGTTTTTT. It encodes CASSQDIVDTNTGELFF. V gene TRBV3-1 (or the pseudogene TRBV3-2) combines with J gene TRBJ2-2; the D is unclear. Germline CDR1 LGHDT, CDR2 YNNKEL (reference sequence). The CDR3 has 17 amino acids. The V gene lost 0 bases and the J gene lost 0 bases, with 11 bases spanning the gap.

Only a few counts were recorded for this clone. The J gene is TRBJ2-1, the V gene TRBV20-1; D gene uncertain. V gave up 3 bases and J gave up 2 bases, with 8 bases separating them. CDR1 is DFQATT and CDR2 is SNEGSKA in the germline V gene (reference sequence). This CDR3 contains 13 residues. This CDR3 is CSASPGAYNEQFF. The CDR3, as DNA: TGCAGTGCTAGTCCGGGCGCCTACAATGAGCAGTTCTTC.

CDR3: CASSLAGAENQPQHF. The CDR3 region has the DNA TGCGCCAGCAGCTTGGCCGGGGCGGAGAATCAGCCCCAGCATTTT. This rearrangement joins TRBV5-1 to TRBJ1-5, with D possibly being TRBD1 (5 bases). CDR1 and CDR2 from the germline V gene are SGHRS and YFSETQ. Trimming took 0 bases from V and 4 from J, leaving 11 bases between them. The CDR3 has 15 residues.